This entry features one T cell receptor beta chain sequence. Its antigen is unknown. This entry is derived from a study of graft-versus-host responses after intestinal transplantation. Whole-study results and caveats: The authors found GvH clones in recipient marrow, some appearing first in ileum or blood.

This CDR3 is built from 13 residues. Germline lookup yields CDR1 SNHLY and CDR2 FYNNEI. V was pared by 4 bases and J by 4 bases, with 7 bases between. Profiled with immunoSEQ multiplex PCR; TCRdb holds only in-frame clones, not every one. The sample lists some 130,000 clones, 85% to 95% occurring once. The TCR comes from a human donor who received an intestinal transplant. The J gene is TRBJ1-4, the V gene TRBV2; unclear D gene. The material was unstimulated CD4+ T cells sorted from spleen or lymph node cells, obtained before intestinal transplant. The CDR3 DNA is TGTGCCAGCAGTGGTATAGTTAATGAAAAACTGTTTTTT. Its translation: CASSGIVNEKLFF.